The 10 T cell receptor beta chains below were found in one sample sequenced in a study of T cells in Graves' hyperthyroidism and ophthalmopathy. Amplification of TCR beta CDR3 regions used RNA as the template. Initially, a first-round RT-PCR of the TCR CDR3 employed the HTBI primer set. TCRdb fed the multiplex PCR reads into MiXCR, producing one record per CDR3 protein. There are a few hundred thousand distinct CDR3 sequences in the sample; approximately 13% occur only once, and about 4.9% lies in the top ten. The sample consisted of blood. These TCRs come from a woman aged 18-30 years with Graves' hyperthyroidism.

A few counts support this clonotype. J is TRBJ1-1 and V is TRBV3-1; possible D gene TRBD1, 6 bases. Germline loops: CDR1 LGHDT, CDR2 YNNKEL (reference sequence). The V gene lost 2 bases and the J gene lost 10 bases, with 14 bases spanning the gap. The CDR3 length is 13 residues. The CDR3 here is CASSQHIQGLAFF. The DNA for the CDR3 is TGTGCCAGCAGCCAACACATACAGGGCTTAGCTTTCTTT.

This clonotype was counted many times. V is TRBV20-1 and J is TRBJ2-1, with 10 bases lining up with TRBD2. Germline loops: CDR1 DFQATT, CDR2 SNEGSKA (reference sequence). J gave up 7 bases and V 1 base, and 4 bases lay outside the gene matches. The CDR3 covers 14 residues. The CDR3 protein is CSARVTSGINEQFF. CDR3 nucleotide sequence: TGCAGTGCTAGAGTTACTAGCGGGATAAATGAGCAGTTCTTC.

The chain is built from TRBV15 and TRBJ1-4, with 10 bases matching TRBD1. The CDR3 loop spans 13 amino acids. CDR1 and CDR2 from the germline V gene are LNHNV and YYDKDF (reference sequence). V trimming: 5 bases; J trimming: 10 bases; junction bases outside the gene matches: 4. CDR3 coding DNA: TGTGCCACCAGCTTCGGGACAGGGGTAAAACTGTTTTTT. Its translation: CATSFGTGVKLFF.

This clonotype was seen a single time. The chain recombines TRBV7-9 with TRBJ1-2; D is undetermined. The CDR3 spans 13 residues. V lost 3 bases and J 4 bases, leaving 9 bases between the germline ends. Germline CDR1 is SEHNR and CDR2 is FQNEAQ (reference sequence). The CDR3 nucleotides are TGTGCCAGCAGCTTGGGTGTAGCCTATGGCTACACCTTC. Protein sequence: CASSLGVAYGYTF. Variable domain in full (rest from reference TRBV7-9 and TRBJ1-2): DTGVSQNPRHKITKRGQNVTFRCDPISEHNRLYWYRQTLGQGPEFLTYFQNEAQLEKSRLLSDRFSAERPKGSFSTLEIQRTEQGDSAMYLCASSLGVAYGYTFGSGTRLTVV.

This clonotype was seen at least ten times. The CDR3 DNA sequence: TGTGCCAGCAGCCCCGGGACCAACTATGAGCAGTTCTTC. Its translation is CASSPGTNYEQFF. This chain connects TRBV7-2 to TRBJ2-1, with D perhaps TRBD1 or TRBD2 (5 bases each). The CDR3 contains 13 residues. The ends were cut back, 5 bases at V and 8 bases at J, with 13 bases in the middle. CDR1 and CDR2 (germline): SGHTA, FQGNSA.

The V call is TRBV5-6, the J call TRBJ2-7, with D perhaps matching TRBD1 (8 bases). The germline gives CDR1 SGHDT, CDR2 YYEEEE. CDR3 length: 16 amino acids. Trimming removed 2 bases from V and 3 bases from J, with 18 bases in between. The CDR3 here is CASSFGGPGGGYEQYF. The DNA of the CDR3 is TGTGCCAGCAGCTTCGGGGGGCCAGGGGGCGGCTACGAGCAGTACTTC.

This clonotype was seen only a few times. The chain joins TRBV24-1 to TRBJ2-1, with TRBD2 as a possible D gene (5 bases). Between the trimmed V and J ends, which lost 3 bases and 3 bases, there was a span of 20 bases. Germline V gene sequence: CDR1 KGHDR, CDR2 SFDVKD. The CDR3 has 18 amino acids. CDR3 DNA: TGTGCCACCAGTGATATAGCGAGAGGGCCAACGGACTACAATGAGCAGTTCTTC. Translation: CATSDIARGPTDYNEQFF.

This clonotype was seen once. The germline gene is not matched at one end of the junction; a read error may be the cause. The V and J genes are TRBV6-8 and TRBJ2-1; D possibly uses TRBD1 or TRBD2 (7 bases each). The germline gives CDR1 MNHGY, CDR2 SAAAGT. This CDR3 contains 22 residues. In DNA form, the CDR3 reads TGCGCCAGCACCGAGGGCCGGGCAGGGGGGGGGATGTACAATGAGTGTTTTGAGTGGCAGTTCTTC. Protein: CASTEGRAGGGMYNECFEWQFF.

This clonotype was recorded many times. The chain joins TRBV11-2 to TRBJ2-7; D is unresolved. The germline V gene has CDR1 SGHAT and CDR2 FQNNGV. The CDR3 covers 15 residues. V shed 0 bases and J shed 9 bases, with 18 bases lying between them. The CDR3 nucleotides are TGTGCCAGCAGCTTAGATCGGCCTGAGAACGGTGGGCAGTACTTC. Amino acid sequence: CASSLDRPENGGQYF.

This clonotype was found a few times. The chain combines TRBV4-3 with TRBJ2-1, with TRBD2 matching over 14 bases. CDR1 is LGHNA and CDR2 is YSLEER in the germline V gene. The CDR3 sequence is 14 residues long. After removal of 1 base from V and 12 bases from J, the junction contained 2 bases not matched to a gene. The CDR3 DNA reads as TGCGCCAGCAGCCAAGGACTAGCGGGAGGGGGGCAGTTCTTC. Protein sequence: CASSQGLAGGGQFF.